This T cell receptor (beta chain) emerged from a study of shared clonotypes between healthy human individuals. With 4 bases removed from V and 1 base from J, the gap between germline ends came to 15 bases. The length of the CDR3 is 16 residues. In germline, CDR1 is SGHDT, CDR2 YYEEEE. Measured with immunoSEQ multiplex PCR; TCRdb has only the in-frame clones, and not every one. Altogether approximately 2.1 million clones are present, over 90% being singletons, with the ten largest covering about 0.39%. The sample comprised naive CD4+ T cells from PBMCs. Subset specified: CD45RA+ positively selected. V usage is TRBV5-6 and J usage is TRBJ1-3; weak D call: TRBD1 (6 bases). The sequence came from a man younger than 35 in good health. Some clones in this sample may be carry-over from other donors' samples. The CDR3 protein is CASSRIGTRSGNTIYF. The CDR3, as DNA: TGTGCCAGCAGCAGGATTGGGACACGGTCTGGAAACACCATATATTTT.